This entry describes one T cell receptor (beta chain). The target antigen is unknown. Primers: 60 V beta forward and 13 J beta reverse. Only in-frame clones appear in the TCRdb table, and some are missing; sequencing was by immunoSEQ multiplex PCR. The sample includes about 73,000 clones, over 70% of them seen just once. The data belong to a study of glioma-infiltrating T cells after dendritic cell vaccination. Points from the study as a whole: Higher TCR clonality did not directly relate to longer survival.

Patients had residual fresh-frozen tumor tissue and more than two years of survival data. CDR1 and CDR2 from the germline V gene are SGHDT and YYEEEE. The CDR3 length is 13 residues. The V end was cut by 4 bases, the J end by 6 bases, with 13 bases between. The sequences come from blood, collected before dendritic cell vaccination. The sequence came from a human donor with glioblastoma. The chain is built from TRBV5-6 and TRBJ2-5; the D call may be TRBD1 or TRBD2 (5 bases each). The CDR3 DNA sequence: TGTGCCAGCAGCGTGGGACCAGGAAAGACCCAGTACTTC. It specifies CASSVGPGKTQYF.